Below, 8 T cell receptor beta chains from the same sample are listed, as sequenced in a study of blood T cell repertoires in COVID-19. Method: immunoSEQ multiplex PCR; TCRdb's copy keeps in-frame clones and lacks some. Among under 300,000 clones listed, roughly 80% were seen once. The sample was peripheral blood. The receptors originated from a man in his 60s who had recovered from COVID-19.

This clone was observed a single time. This chain's CDR3 is CASSQVTGGEQYF. The CDR3, as DNA: TGTGCCAGCAGCCAAGTTACAGGGGGCGAGCAGTACTTC. The chain employs TRBV3-1 (or the pseudogene TRBV3-2) and TRBJ2-7; 8 bases line up with TRBD1. From germline, CDR1 is LGHDT and CDR2 YNNKEL (reference sequence). V lost 1 base and J lost 6; bases outside the gene matches: 2. The CDR3 is 13 residues long.

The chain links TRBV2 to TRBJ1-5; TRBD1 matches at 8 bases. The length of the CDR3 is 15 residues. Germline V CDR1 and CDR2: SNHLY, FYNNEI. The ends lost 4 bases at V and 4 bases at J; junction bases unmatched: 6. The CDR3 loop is CASSVGQGPNQPQHF. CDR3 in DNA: TGTGCCAGCAGTGTCGGACAGGGCCCAAATCAGCCCCAGCATTTT.

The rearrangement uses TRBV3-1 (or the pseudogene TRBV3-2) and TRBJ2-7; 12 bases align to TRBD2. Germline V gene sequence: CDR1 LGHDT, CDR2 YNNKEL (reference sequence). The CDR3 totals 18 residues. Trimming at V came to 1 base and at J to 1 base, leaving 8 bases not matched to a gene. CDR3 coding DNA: TGTGCCAGCAGCCAAGGGCTAGCGGGAGGGCCCTGGTCCTACGAGCAGTACTTC. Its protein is CASSQGLAGGPWSYEQYF.

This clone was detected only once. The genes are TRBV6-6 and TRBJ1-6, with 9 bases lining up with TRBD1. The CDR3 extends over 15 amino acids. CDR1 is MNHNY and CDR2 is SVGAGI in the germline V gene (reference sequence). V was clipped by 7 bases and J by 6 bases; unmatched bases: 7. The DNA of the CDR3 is TGTGCCAGCACCCCCTCGGACAGGGGTAATTCACCCCTCCACTTT. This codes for CASTPSDRGNSPLHF.

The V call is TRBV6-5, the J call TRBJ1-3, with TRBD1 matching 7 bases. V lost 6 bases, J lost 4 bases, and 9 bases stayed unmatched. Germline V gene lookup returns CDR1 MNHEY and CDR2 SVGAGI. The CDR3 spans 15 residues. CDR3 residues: CASRGDSSLGNTIYF. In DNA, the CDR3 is TGTGCCAGCAGAGGGGACAGCTCCCTGGGAAACACCATATATTTT.

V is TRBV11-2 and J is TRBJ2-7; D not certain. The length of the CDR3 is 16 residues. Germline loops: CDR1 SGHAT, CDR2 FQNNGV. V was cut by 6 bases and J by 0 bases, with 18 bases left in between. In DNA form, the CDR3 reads TGTGCCAGCAGGGTCGGTGGCGGTCAGATCTCCTACGAGCAGTACTTC. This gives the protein CASRVGGGQISYEQYF.

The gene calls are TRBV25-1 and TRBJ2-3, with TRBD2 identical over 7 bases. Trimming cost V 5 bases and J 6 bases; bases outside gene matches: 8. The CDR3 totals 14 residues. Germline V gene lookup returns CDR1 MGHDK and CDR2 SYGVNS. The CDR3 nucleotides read TGTGCCAGCAGTACGACGACTAGCAGGGATACGCAGTATTTT. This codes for CASSTTTSRDTQYF.

The CDR3 loop is CASSPNPTGGVYNEQFF. The DNA of the CDR3 is TGTGCCAGCAGCCCCAACCCAACGGGGGGGGTATACAATGAGCAGTTCTTC. The rearrangement joins TRBV11-2 to TRBJ2-1; TRBD2 matches 8 bases. Germline CDR1 is SGHAT and CDR2 is FQNNGV. This CDR3 comprises 17 residues. With V trimmed by 5 bases and J by 4 bases, 13 bases remained unmatched.